The next 11 T cell receptor beta chains were all read from a single sample in a study of beta chain features in type 1 diabetes (dated 2018 in TCRdb). Library construction relied on the immunoSEQ multiplex PCR assay. The High Capacity cDNA Reverse Transcription Kit was used to reverse transcribe all of the isolated RNA, meaning that expressed TCRB transcripts were what got sequenced. Entries here come from immuneACCESS through TCRdb and include only in-frame sequences with V and J called. Some clones fail to appear in such tables; in the studies checked, an unresolved V gene covers under half of the shortfall, and the cause of the remainder is unknown. Across this sample there are about 400,000 clones, with roughly 12% seen only once. The top ten clones comprise 0.017% of the sample. Material: naive CD4+ T cells from blood. Explained via the paper, the cell subset or site label denotes: true naive CD4+ T cells. The receptors come from a man aged 18 to 29 in good health.

V and J are TRBV19 and TRBJ2-6; the D is unclear. V lost 5 bases and J lost 0, with 5 bases in between. The V gene's germline CDR1 is LNHDA and CDR2 SQIVND (reference sequence). The CDR3 extends over 14 amino acids. CDR3 loop: CASSFSSGANVLTF. Here the CDR3 DNA reads TGTGCCAGTAGTTTTAGCTCTGGGGCCAACGTCCTGACTTTC.

The table lists this clone with a few counts. The chain joins TRBV9 to TRBJ1-2; a weak D match, TRBD1 (5 bases). Trimming took 4 bases from V and 1 from J, leaving 17 bases between them. CDR3 length equals 16 residues. Germline CDR1 and CDR2: SGDLS and YYNGEE. The CDR3 is CASSRLFGASNYGYTF. The CDR3 coding sequence is TGTGCCAGCAGCCGACTGTTTGGGGCCAGTAACTATGGCTACACCTTC.

This clone was seen a handful of times. The rearrangement uses TRBV7-2 and TRBJ2-7; 7 positions agree with TRBD1. J gave up 2 bases and V 1 base, and 2 bases lay outside the gene matches. The CDR3 extends over 14 amino acids. The germline CDR1 and CDR2 sequences are SGHTA and FQGNSA. The CDR3 nucleotides read TGTGCCAGCAGCTTAGGGGGGACAGCCTACGAGCAGTACTTC. Protein: CASSLGGTAYEQYF.

The V gene is TRBV10-3, the J gene TRBJ2-5, with TRBD1 matching over 7 bases. This CDR3 comprises 14 residues. CDR1 is ENHRY, CDR2 SYGVKD, per germline. V was pared by 2 bases and J by 5 bases, with 5 bases of the junction left unmatched. The CDR3: CAISEEGAPETQYF. Written as DNA, the CDR3 is TGTGCCATCAGTGAGGAGGGGGCCCCGGAGACCCAGTACTTC.

The chain recombines TRBV29-1 with TRBJ2-7; D uncertain. V was cut by 1 base and J by 5 bases, with 9 bases left in between. Germline CDR1 and CDR2: SQVTM and ANQGSEA. The CDR3 totals 12 residues. The chain's CDR3 is CSVEGGGDEQYF. CDR3 bases: TGCAGCGTTGAAGGAGGCGGAGACGAGCAGTACTTC.

The V call is TRBV11-2, the J call TRBJ1-2; 8 bases are shared with TRBD1. Germline assignment: CDR1 SGHAT and CDR2 FQNNGV. J lost 1 base, V lost 1 base, and 2 bases had no gene match. The CDR3 has 15 residues. Here the CDR3 reads CASSLAQGVNYGYTF. In nucleotides, the CDR3 is TGTGCCAGCAGCTTAGCACAGGGGGTTAACTATGGCTACACCTTC.

In its sample, this clone was seen a few times. The chain recombines TRBV25-1 with TRBJ2-5; 7 bases fit TRBD1. The CDR3 loop spans 14 amino acids. The ends lost 3 bases at V and 6 bases at J; junction bases unmatched: 7. The germline gives CDR1 MGHDK, CDR2 SYGVNS. CDR3 bases: TGTGCCAGCAGTGACCACAGGGGCAGACAGACCCAGTACTTC. Residues: CASSDHRGRQTQYF.

This clone was detected a few times. This chain joins TRBV30 and TRBJ1-1; TRBD1 matches at 10 bases. V trimming: 1 base; J trimming: 4 bases; junction bases outside the gene matches: 6. This CDR3 has 15 residues. Looked up from germline, CDR1 is GTSNPN and CDR2 is SVGIG (reference sequence). The CDR3 nucleotides are TGTGCCTGGAGTGCTAAGGACAGGGGGACCACTGAAGCTTTCTTT. Its protein product is CAWSAKDRGTTEAFF.

The chain joins TRBV7-2 to TRBJ1-5; 8 bases match TRBD1. Germline V lookup: CDR1 SGHTA, CDR2 FQGNSA. This CDR3 spans 16 amino acids. After removal of 5 bases from V and 7 bases from J, the junction contained 13 bases not matched to a gene. The CDR3 nucleotides read TGTGCCAGCAGCCCGAAAGGAATAGCAGGGGGCCAGCCCCAGCATTTT. Protein sequence: CASSPKGIAGGQPQHF.

This clone was seen a handful of times. Other DNA sequences in this specimen translate into the identical CDR3. V gene TRBV4-2 combines with J gene TRBJ2-7; TRBD1 aligns across 8 bases. CDR1 and CDR2 (germline): LGHNA, YNFKEQ. V gave up 1 base and J gave up 3 bases; unmatched junction bases: 5. The CDR3 length is 15 residues. CDR3 nucleotides: TGTGCCAGCAGCCAAGGGGCTACAGGGGGCTACGAGCAGTACTTC. Protein: CASSQGATGGYEQYF.

The chain has TRBV2 and TRBJ2-7, with D unresolved. CDR3 length equals 13 residues. The germline V gene encodes CDR1 SNHLY and CDR2 FYNNEI. Trimming stripped 5 bases from V and 4 bases from J, with 12 bases between. The CDR3 DNA reads TGTGCCAGCAGTCGCCTCGATGCGTACGAGCAGTACTTC. Amino acids: CASSRLDAYEQYF.